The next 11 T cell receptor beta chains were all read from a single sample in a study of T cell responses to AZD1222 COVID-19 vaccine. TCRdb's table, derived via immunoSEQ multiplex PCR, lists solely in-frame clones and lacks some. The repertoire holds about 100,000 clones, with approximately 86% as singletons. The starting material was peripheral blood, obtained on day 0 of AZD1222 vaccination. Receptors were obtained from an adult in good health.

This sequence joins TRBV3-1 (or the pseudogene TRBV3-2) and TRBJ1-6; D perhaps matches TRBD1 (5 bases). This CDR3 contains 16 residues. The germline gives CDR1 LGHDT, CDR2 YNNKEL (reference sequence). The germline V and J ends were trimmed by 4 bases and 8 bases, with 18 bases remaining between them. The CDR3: CASSRKPGTLDSPLHF. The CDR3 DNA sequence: TGTGCCAGCAGCCGGAAACCCGGGACCCTAGATTCACCCCTCCACTTT.

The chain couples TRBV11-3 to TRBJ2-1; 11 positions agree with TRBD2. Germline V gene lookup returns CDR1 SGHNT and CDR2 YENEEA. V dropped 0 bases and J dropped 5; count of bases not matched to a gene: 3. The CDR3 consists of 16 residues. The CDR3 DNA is TGTGCCAGCAGCTTAGATGGGACTAGCGGACACAATGAGCAGTTCTTC. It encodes CASSLDGTSGHNEQFF.

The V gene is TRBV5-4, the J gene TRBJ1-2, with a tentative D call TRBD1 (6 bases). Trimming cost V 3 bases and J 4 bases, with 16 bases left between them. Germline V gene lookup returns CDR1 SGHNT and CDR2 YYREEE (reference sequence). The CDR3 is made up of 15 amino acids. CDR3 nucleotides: TGTGCCAGCAGCTCCGGAGGGGGAGGGACCTATGGCTACACCTTC. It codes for CASSSGGGGTYGYTF.

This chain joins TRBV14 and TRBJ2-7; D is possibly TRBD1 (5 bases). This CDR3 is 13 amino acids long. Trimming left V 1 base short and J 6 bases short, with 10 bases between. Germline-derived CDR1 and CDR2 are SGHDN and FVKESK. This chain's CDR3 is CASSQVRAGEQYF. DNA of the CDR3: TGTGCCAGCAGCCAAGTCAGGGCCGGCGAGCAGTACTTC.

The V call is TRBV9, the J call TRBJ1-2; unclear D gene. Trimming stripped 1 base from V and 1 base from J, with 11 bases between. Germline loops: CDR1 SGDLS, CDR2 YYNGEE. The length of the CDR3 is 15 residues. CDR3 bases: TGTGCCAGCAGCGTACAGGAAAGGCTTAACTATGGCTACACCTTC. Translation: CASSVQERLNYGYTF.

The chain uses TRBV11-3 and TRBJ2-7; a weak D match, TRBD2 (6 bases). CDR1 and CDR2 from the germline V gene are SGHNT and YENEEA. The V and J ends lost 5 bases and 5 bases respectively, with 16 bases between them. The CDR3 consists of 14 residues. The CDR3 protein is CASSRSPGGNEQYF. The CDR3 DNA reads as TGTGCCAGCAGCCGATCCCCCGGGGGAAACGAGCAGTACTTC.

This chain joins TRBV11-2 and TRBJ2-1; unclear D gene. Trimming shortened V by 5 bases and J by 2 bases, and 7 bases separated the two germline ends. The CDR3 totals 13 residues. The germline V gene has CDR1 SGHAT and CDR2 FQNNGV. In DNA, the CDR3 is TGTGCCAGCAGCGTGGGTCCCTACAATGAGCAGTTCTTC. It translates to CASSVGPYNEQFF.

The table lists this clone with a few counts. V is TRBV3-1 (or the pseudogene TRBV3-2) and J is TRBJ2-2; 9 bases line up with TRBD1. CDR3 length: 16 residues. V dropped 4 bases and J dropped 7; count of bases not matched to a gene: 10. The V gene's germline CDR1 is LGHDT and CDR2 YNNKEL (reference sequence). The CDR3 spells CASSRPGTGSVGELFF. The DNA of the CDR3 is TGTGCCAGCAGCCGACCCGGGACAGGGAGCGTCGGGGAGCTGTTTTTT.

CDR3 sequence: CASSQTRQEGEKLFF. The CDR3 coding sequence is TGTGCCAGCAGTCAAACCAGACAGGAGGGGGAAAAACTGTTTTTT. J is TRBJ1-4 and V is TRBV3-1 (or the pseudogene TRBV3-2), with D maybe TRBD1 (6 bases). Deletions cut 6 bases from V and 8 bases from J, with 19 bases between. This CDR3 comprises 15 residues. Germline CDR1 and CDR2: LGHDT and YNNKEL (reference sequence).

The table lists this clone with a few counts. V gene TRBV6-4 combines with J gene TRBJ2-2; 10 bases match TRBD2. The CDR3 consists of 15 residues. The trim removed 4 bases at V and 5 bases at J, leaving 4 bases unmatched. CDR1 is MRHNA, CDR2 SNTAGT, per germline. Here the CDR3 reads CASSVSSGSTGELFF. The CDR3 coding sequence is TGTGCCAGCAGTGTCTCTAGCGGGAGTACCGGGGAGCTGTTTTTT.

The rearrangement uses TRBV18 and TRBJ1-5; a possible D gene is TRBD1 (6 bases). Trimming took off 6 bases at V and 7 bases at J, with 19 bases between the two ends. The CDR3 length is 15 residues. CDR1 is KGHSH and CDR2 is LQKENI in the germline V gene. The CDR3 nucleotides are TGTGCCAGCTCCTCCTTGGGGGGGCTCGAGCAGCCCCAGCATTTT. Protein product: CASSSLGGLEQPQHF.